The 5 T cell receptor beta chains below were found in one sample sequenced in a study of blood T cell repertoires in COVID-19. Here immunoSEQ multiplex PCR was the method, and the copy in TCRdb shows in-frame clones only, minus some. The sample has approximately 210,000 clones, around 86% seen once. Sequencing used PBMCs or T cells enriched from blood (not recorded which). The source of these receptors is a man aged 25 to 40 in a cohort exposed to, infected with or recovered from COVID-19 (not recorded which).

The CDR3 nucleotides read TGTGCCAGCAGTAATCTCTTAGCGGGAGGTACAAACGAGCAGTACTTC. This gives the protein CASSNLLAGGTNEQYF. J is TRBJ2-7 and V is TRBV27; 10 bases are shared with TRBD2. The CDR3 is 16 residues long. After removal of 5 bases from V and 5 bases from J, the junction contained 12 bases not matched to a gene. In germline, CDR1 is MNHEY, CDR2 SMNVEV (reference sequence).

The CDR3 loop reads CASSPPGTGELFF. CDR3 nucleotide sequence: TGTGCCAGCTCACCCCCCGGGACCGGGGAGCTGTTTTTT. The chain has TRBV18 and TRBJ2-2, with D unresolved. Germline assignment: CDR1 KGHSH and CDR2 LQKENI. This CDR3 is 13 amino acids long. The ends were cut back, 3 bases at V and 5 bases at J, with 7 bases in the middle. The whole variable domain, remainder taken from reference TRBV18 and TRBJ2-2, is NAGVMQNPRHLVRRRGQEARLRCSPMKGHSHVYWYRQLPEEGLKFMVYLQKENIIDESGMPKERFSAEFPKEGPSILRIQQVVRGDSAAYFCASSPPGTGELFFGEGSRLTVL.

This chain joins TRBV28 and TRBJ2-7; D might be TRBD1 (6 bases). Trimming pared 6 bases from V and 2 bases from J, leaving 14 bases between. The CDR3 runs 14 residues. Germline loops: CDR1 MDHEN, CDR2 SYDVKM. CDR3 nucleotide sequence: TGTGCCAGCAGGAAATCAGGGGCCACCTACGAGCAGTACTTC. It specifies CASRKSGATYEQYF.

The genes are TRBV3-1 (or the pseudogene TRBV3-2) and TRBJ2-7, with unresolved D. The CDR3 sequence is 14 residues long. Germline assignment: CDR1 LGHDT and CDR2 YNNKEL (reference sequence). The V end lost 4 bases, the J end lost 6 bases, and 16 bases lay between the germline ends. CDR3 nucleotides: TGTGCCAGCAGCCGCGTAGAGGTAGCTTCCGAGCAGTACTTC. It codes for CASSRVEVASEQYF.

The chain recombines TRBV10-1 with TRBJ2-2; the D gene is possibly TRBD2 (6 bases). The length of the CDR3 is 14 residues. V gave up 8 bases and J gave up 3 bases, with 13 bases separating them. Germline CDR1 WNHNN, CDR2 SYGVQD (reference sequence). As DNA, the CDR3 is TGCGCCAGCCGCCGGGACTCCTACACCGGGGAGCTGTTTTTT. This sequence encodes CASRRDSYTGELFF.